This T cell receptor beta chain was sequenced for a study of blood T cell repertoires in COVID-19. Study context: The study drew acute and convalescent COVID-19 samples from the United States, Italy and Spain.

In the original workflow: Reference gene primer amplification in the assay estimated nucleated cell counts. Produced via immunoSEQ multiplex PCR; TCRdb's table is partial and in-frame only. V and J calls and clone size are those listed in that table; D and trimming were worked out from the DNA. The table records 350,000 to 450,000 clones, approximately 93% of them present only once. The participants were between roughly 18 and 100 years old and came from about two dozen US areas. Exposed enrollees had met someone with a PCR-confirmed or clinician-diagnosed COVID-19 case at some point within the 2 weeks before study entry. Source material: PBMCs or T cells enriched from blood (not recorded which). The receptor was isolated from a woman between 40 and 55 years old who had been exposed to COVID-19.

CDR3 protein: CASGGTGDYEQYF. Written as DNA, the CDR3 is TGTGCCAGCGGGGGGACGGGTGATTACGAGCAGTACTTC. The chain links TRBV7-8 to TRBJ2-7; possible D gene TRBD2, 6 bases. The CDR3 has 13 residues. CDR1 is SGHVS and CDR2 is FQNEAQ in the germline V gene. The germline V and J ends were trimmed by 8 bases and 4 bases, with 15 bases remaining between them.